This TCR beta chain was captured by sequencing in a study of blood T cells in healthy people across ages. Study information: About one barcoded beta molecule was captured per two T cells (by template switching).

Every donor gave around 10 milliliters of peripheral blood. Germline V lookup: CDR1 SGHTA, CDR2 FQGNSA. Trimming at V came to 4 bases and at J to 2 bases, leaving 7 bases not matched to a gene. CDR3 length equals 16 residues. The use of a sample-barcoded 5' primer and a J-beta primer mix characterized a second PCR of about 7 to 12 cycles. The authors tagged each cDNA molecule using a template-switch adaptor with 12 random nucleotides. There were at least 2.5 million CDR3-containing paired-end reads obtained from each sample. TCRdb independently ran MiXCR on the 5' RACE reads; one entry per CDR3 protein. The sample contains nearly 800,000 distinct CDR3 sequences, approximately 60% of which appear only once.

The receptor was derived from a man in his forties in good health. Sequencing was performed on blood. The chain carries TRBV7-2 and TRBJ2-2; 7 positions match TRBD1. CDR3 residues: CASSSSGTVNTGELFF. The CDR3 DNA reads TGTGCCAGCAGCTCCAGTGGGACAGTAAACACCGGGGAGCTGTTTTTT.